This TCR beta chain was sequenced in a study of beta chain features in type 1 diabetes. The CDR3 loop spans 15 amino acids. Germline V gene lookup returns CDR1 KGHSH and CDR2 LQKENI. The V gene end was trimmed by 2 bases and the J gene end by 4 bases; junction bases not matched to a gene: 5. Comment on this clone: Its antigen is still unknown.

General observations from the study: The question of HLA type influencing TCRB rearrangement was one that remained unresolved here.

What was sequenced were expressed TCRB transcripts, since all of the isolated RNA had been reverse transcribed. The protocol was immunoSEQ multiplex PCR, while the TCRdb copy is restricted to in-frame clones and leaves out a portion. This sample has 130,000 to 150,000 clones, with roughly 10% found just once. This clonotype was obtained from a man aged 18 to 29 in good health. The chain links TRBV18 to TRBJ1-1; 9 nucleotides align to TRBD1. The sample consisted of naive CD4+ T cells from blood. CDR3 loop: CASSPVGQGGTEAFF. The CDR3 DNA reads TGTGCCAGCTCACCAGTGGGACAGGGCGGCACTGAAGCTTTCTTT.